This T cell receptor (beta chain) was recorded in a study of blood T cell repertoires in COVID-19. The CDR3 sequence is 15 residues long. Trimming left V 2 bases short and J 7 bases short, with 15 bases between. Germline V gene data show CDR1 as SGHAT and CDR2 as FQDESV (reference sequence). Data came from immunoSEQ multiplex PCR; TCRdb stores just in-frame clones and leaves some out. This sample yields about 130,000 clones, of which approximately 82% are seen a single time; 3.8% belongs to the top ten. The sequencing sample was made of peripheral blood. This chain links TRBV11-1 with TRBJ2-1, with D perhaps TRBD2 (6 bases). This clonotype was obtained from a woman aged 50 to 65 with acute or convalescent COVID-19. The DNA of the CDR3 is TGTGCCAGCAGCTTAATGACTGGCGGGGAGAATGAGCAGTTCTTC. Protein product: CASSLMTGGENEQFF.